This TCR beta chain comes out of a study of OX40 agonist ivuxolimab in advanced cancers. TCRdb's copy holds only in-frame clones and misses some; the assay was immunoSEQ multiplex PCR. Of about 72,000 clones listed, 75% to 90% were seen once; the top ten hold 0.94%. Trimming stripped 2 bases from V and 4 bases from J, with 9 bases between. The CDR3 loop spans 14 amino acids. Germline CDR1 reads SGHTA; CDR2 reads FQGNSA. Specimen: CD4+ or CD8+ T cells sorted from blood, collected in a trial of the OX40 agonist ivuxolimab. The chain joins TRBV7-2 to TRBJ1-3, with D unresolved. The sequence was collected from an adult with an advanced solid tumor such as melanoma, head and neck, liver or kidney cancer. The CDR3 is CASSLKTTGNTIYF. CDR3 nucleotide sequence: TGTGCCAGCAGCTTAAAGACAACCGGAAACACCATATATTTT.